Given below is one T cell receptor beta chain in context. Other nucleotide sequences in the sample specify the same CDR3. Within 2 weeks before study entry, exposed participants met a COVID-19 case. Clones were sequenced by immunoSEQ multiplex PCR, and TCRdb holds only the in-frame ones, with some missing. The sample has 350,000 to 450,000 clones, about nine tenths seen once. The data originate from a study of blood T cell repertoires in COVID-19. The sequence was obtained from a woman aged 40-49 years who had been exposed to COVID-19. What was sequenced was PBMCs or T cells enriched from blood (not recorded which).

The CDR3 DNA sequence: TGCGCCAGCAGCTTGGGACAGGCTGGGACTGAAGCTTTCTTT. Amino acid sequence: CASSLGQAGTEAFF. V and J are TRBV5-1 and TRBJ1-1; D possibly corresponds to TRBD1 (6 bases). Germline CDR1 is SGHRS and CDR2 is YFSETQ. V lost 0 bases and J lost 5, with 11 bases in between. This CDR3 spans 14 amino acids.